These 11 T cell receptor beta chains share one sample of origin, sequenced in a study of T cells in Graves' hyperthyroidism and ophthalmopathy. Authors of the study amplified TCR beta CDR3 regions from RNA transcripts. The HTBI set primed first-round TCR CDR3 RT-PCR. TCRdb redid the calling of the multiplex PCR reads with MiXCR, one entry per CDR3 protein. In the table there are about 580,000 distinct CDR3 sequences, under 60% of which are singletons. Sequenced: peripheral blood or thyroid tissue (not recorded which). The receptors derive from a woman under 30 with Graves' hyperthyroidism.

The rearrangement links TRBV7-9 to TRBJ2-7; 10 nucleotides align to TRBD2. The DNA end is more similar to TRBJ2-1, so the J call may be wrong. Germline values: CDR1 SEHNR, CDR2 FQNEAQ (reference sequence). This CDR3 comprises 15 residues. The chain's CDR3 is CASSYPGTSANEQFF. The CDR3 nucleotides are TGTGCCAGCAGCTACCCCGGGACTAGCGCAAATGAGCAGTTCTTC.

The genes are TRBV20-1 and TRBJ1-5; possible D gene TRBD1, 5 bases. Germline loops: CDR1 DFQATT, CDR2 SNEGSKA (reference sequence). The V and J ends lost 7 bases and 0 bases respectively, with 25 bases between them. The CDR3 spans 18 residues. CDR3 region: CSEGGMQGRRNSNQPQHF. The CDR3 region has the DNA TGCAGTGAAGGAGGAATGCAGGGAAGGAGGAATAGCAATCAGCCCCAGCATTTT.

About this clonotype: Likely a read error: the CDR3 ends without its conserved phenylalanine or tryptophan. V gene TRBV7-1 combines with J gene TRBJ1-2; D is unresolved. TRBV7-1 has ORF status, its function being uncertain. The CDR3 runs 16 residues. Deletions cut 3 bases from V and 0 bases from J, with 14 bases between. CDR3 loop: CASSSLSTGANYGYTL. CDR3 DNA: TGTGCCAGCAGCTCCCTCTCAACGGGAGCTAACTATGGCTACACCCTC.

V usage is TRBV20-1 and J usage is TRBJ2-3; D may match TRBD1 or TRBD2 (6 bases each). With 5 bases removed from V and 4 bases from J, the gap between germline ends came to 22 bases. Germline CDR1 reads DFQATT; CDR2 reads SNEGSKA (reference sequence). The CDR3 is 16 residues long. CDR3 bases: TGCAGTGCTCCGAGGGTAGGGGGGAGCGCCCCAGATACGCAGTATTTT. This sequence encodes CSAPRVGGSAPDTQYF.

Notes on this clonotype: A single base separates this from a much larger clone, so it may be a read error. The rearrangement uses TRBV7-9 and TRBJ2-2; possible D gene TRBD2, 6 bases. V was trimmed by 5 bases and J by 7 bases, leaving 20 bases between them. This CDR3 contains 16 residues. CDR1 SEHNR and CDR2 FQNEAQ come from the germline V gene (reference sequence). Here the CDR3 reads CASSRGLLQGDGELFF. CDR3 in DNA: TGTGCCAGCAGCCGGGGACTCCTACAAGGTGACGGGGAGCTGTTTTTT.

The genes are TRBV2 and TRBJ1-6, with 7 bases that match TRBD1. CDR3 length: 14 amino acids. After removal of 5 bases from V and 10 bases from J, the junction contained 8 bases not matched to a gene. Germline CDR1 reads SNHLY; CDR2 reads FYNNEI. This CDR3 is CASSKLTGWSPLHF. DNA of the CDR3: TGTGCCAGCAGTAAATTGACAGGGTGGTCACCCCTCCACTTT.

This clonotype was observed at least ten times. The chain links TRBV20-1 to TRBJ1-6; perhaps TRBD1 as D (5 bases). The V end lost 7 bases, the J end lost 0 bases, and 10 bases lay between the germline ends. Germline V lookup: CDR1 DFQATT, CDR2 SNEGSKA (reference sequence). The CDR3 length is 14 residues. The CDR3 nucleotides read TGCAGTGTCCCAGGGAGCTCCTATAATTCACCCCTCCACTTT. Translation: CSVPGSSYNSPLHF.

This clonotype came up once. The J gene is TRBJ1-2, the V gene TRBV10-3; no reliable D call. This CDR3 is built from 14 residues. V lost 6 bases to trimming and J lost 4 bases, with 15 bases between them. CDR1 and CDR2 (germline): ENHRY, SYGVKD. The CDR3 bases are TGTGCCATCAGCAGCCCGGGAGTTACCTATGGCTACACCTTC. This encodes CAISSPGVTYGYTF.

Notes on this clonotype: A read error is likely, as this CDR3 ends without the conserved phenylalanine or tryptophan. CDR3 sequence: CSARDRQSSYTL. CDR3 nucleotide sequence: TGCAGTGCTAGAGATCGACAGAGCTCCTACACCCTC. The V gene is TRBV20-1, the J gene TRBJ1-2, with D possibly TRBD1 on 5 matching bases. CDR1 and CDR2 from the germline V gene are DFQATT and SNEGSKA (reference sequence). The CDR3 length is 12 residues. With 0 bases removed from V and 10 bases from J, the gap between germline ends came to 12 bases.

This clonotype has a handful of counts. The V and J genes are TRBV20-1 and TRBJ2-3; D gene uncertain. Trimming left V 3 bases short and J 4 bases short, with 5 bases between. The CDR3 has 11 amino acids. Germline CDR1 DFQATT, CDR2 SNEGSKA (reference sequence). The CDR3 here is CSASEADTQYF. CDR3 coding DNA: TGCAGTGCTAGCGAAGCAGATACGCAGTATTTT.

As to this clonotype: A much larger clone differs by one base, so this may be a read error. The chain recombines TRBV3-1 with TRBJ2-5; unclear D gene. V was pared by 4 bases and J by 2 bases, with 11 bases between. The germline gives CDR1 LGHDT, CDR2 YNNKEL (reference sequence). This CDR3 is built from 14 residues. The CDR3 reads CASSRPSVQETQYF. In nucleotides, the CDR3 is TGTGCCAGCAGCCGACCGTCAGTTCAAGAGACCCAGTACTTC.